This TCR beta chain was sequenced in a study of OX40 agonist ivuxolimab in advanced cancers. Study-wide context: Partial responses were achieved by three patients, of whom one had hepatocellular carcinoma and two had cutaneous melanoma.

Measured with immunoSEQ multiplex PCR; TCRdb has only the in-frame clones, and not every one. The data show around 74,000 clones, about 90% seen once. This CDR3 is 14 amino acids long. Germline-derived CDR1 and CDR2 are SGDLS and YYNGEE. Trimming removed 0 bases from V and 13 bases from J, with 17 bases in between. At cycle 4 day 1, cycle 7 day 1, and baseline, blood was sampled. The chain combines TRBV9 with TRBJ2-1; D remains ambiguous. The TCR originated in an adult with an advanced solid tumor such as melanoma, head and neck, liver or kidney cancer. Source: CD4+ or CD8+ T cells sorted from blood, taken in a trial of the OX40 agonist ivuxolimab. The CDR3 nucleotides read TGTGCCAGCAGCGTAGGGCCGCCCGGGTCTAGTCAGTTCTTC. Translation gives CASSVGPPGSSQFF.